The T cell receptor beta chain under discussion was sequenced for a study of cytomegalovirus exposure and HLA in healthy donors. Germline V gene data show CDR1 as MRHNA and CDR2 as SNTAGT. J lost 4 bases, V lost 3 bases, and 3 bases had no gene match. This CDR3 is 15 amino acids long. General study findings and limits: Later analysis associated a missense DCLRE1C variant with TCR beta V- and J-gene trimming. Several V segments, TRBV6-2 and TRBV6-3 among them, could not be told apart and were dropped. Follow-up analysis found HLA locus-dependent TCR association rates, highest for DRB1 and lowest for HLA-C.

With respect to this clone: Antigen specificity is unknown.

With 60 Vbeta and 13 Jbeta primers, the PCR was carried out. Sequenced by immunoSEQ multiplex PCR; TCRdb stores in-frame clones only, minus some. The data hold over 200,000 clones, with about 79% observed a single time. The rearrangement uses TRBV6-4 and TRBJ2-1; 10 positions agree with TRBD2. The sample was PBMCs. The sequence was collected from a male donor in good health and CMV-seronegative. This chain's CDR3 is CASSDDSGGYNEQFF. The CDR3 bases are TGTGCCAGCAGTGATGATAGCGGGGGGTACAATGAGCAGTTCTTC.